The clone carrying this T cell receptor beta chain was seen a few times. The entry originates in a study of blood T cell repertoires in COVID-19. Study background: Some COVID-19 samples were acute and others convalescent; all came from the United States, Italy and Spain.

The germline V and J ends were trimmed by 0 bases and 4 bases, with 8 bases remaining between them. Germline V gene lookup returns CDR1 SGDLS and CDR2 YYNGEE. The CDR3 is 14 residues long. In the original workflow: Amplification of reference gene primers provided the estimated nucleated cell counts. Only in-frame clones appear in the TCRdb table, and some are missing; sequencing was by immunoSEQ multiplex PCR. V and J calls and clone size are those listed in that table; D and trimming were worked out from the DNA. The table lists some 120,000 clones, roughly 90% of them singletons. Sequenced material: peripheral blood. The TCR sequence derives from a man aged 50-60 years with active COVID-19. The chain employs TRBV9 and TRBJ2-1; no definite D call. The CDR3 DNA reads as TGTGCCAGCAGCGTAGACACAGAATACAATGAGCAGTTCTTC. It is translated as CASSVDTEYNEQFF.